The clone carrying this TCR beta chain was seen a handful of times. This sample is drawn from a study of neurological immune-mediated disorders. TCRdb ran MiXCR on the 5' RACE reads and lists one entry per CDR3 protein. Found here are approximately 19,000 distinct CDR3 sequences, over 12% of them singletons; the top ten hold over 12%. Sample: PBMCs. The origin of this receptor is a female donor with HTLV-1-associated myelopathy (HAM/TSP).

CDR3 loop: CSARGTPNYGYTF. CDR3 nucleotide sequence: TGCAGTGCTAGAGGGACCCCTAACTATGGCTACACCTTC. The rearrangement joins TRBV20-1 to TRBJ1-2; D gene uncertain. This CDR3 is 13 amino acids long. Germline V gene lookup returns CDR1 DFQATT and CDR2 SNEGSKA (reference sequence). Deletions cut 1 base from V and 0 bases from J, with 6 bases between.